These T cell receptor beta chains were read from a single sample in a study of T cell responses to AZD1222 COVID-19 vaccine. Data came from immunoSEQ multiplex PCR; TCRdb stores just in-frame clones and leaves some out. The repertoire holds around 160,000 clones, with about 91% as singletons. The sample here was peripheral blood, taken on day 0 of AZD1222 vaccination. These receptors all stem from an adult in good health. Each CDR3 is given with its conserved first and last residue. A D gene is named only where the DNA matches it firmly. Only part of the rows carry a size: once, few, many, or a class if the clone is expanded.

v_gene: TRBV7-2; d_gene: NA; j_gene: TRBJ1-1; abundance: once; CDR3aa: CASSFDTEAFF; CDR3nt: TGTGCCAGCAGCTTCGACACTGAAGCTTTCTTT
v_gene: TRBV28; d_gene: NA; j_gene: TRBJ1-5; abundance: once; CDR3aa: CASSPPTARDRAGSNQPQHF; CDR3nt: TGTGCCAGCAGTCCCCCCACCGCCAGGGACCGGGCGGGCAGCAATCAGCCCCAGCATTTT
v_gene: TRBV5-6; d_gene: NA; j_gene: TRBJ1-1; abundance: few; CDR3aa: CASTLGSINTEAFF; CDR3nt: TGTGCCAGCACCTTGGGATCAATAAACACTGAAGCTTTCTTT
v_gene: TRBV4-1; d_gene: NA; j_gene: TRBJ1-5; abundance: few; CDR3aa: CASSPQGSNQPQHF; CDR3nt: TGCGCCAGCAGCCCTCAGGGGAGCAATCAGCCCCAGCATTTT
v_gene: TRBV19; d_gene: NA; j_gene: TRBJ1-1; abundance: NA; CDR3aa: CASSQGPGRTEAFF; CDR3nt: TGTGCCAGTAGTCAGGGACCAGGCCGCACTGAAGCTTTCTTT
v_gene: TRBV9; d_gene: TRBD1; j_gene: TRBJ2-6; abundance: once; CDR3aa: CASSAGAQGLAGANVLTF; CDR3nt: TGTGCCAGCAGCGCTGGGGCACAGGGGCTCGCTGGGGCCAACGTCCTGACTTTC
v_gene: TRBV5-1; d_gene: TRBD1; j_gene: TRBJ2-7; abundance: NA; CDR3aa: CASSPGTGVSSYEQYF; CDR3nt: TGCGCCAGCAGCCCAGGGACAGGGGTGAGCTCCTACGAGCAGTACTTC
v_gene: TRBV3-1/TRBV3-2; d_gene: NA; j_gene: TRBJ1-1; abundance: NA; CDR3aa: CASSRSYNTEAFF; CDR3nt: TGTGCCAGCAGCCGGTCCTATAACACTGAAGCTTTCTTT
v_gene: TRBV19; d_gene: NA; j_gene: TRBJ1-2; abundance: NA; CDR3aa: CASSRPGEGYYGYTF; CDR3nt: TGTGCCAGTTCACGCCCAGGGGAAGGGTACTATGGCTACACCTTC
v_gene: TRBV7-2; d_gene: NA; j_gene: TRBJ1-2; abundance: once; CDR3aa: CASSLAQTNYGYTF; CDR3nt: TGTGCCAGCAGCTTAGCGCAGACTAACTATGGCTACACCTTC
v_gene: TRBV9; d_gene: TRBD2; j_gene: TRBJ2-7; abundance: NA; CDR3aa: CASSVDDLAGVEQYF; CDR3nt: TGTGCCAGCAGCGTAGATGATCTAGCGGGGGTCGAGCAGTACTTC
v_gene: TRBV11-2; d_gene: NA; j_gene: TRBJ1-1; abundance: NA; CDR3aa: CASSLVGNTRNTEAFF; CDR3nt: TGTGCCAGCAGCTTAGTTGGGAACACCCGGAACACTGAAGCTTTCTTT
v_gene: TRBV7-2; d_gene: NA; j_gene: TRBJ2-1; abundance: NA; CDR3aa: CASTPGGQYSEQFF; CDR3nt: TGTGCCAGCACCCCCGGGGGACAGTACAGTGAGCAGTTCTTC
v_gene: TRBV19; d_gene: TRBD1; j_gene: TRBJ1-6; abundance: NA; CDR3aa: CASSTSGTDNSPLHF; CDR3nt: TGTGCCAGTAGTACCTCCGGGACAGATAATTCACCCCTCCACTTT
v_gene: TRBV4-1; d_gene: TRBD1; j_gene: TRBJ1-4; abundance: NA; CDR3aa: CASSQGGQAGGNEKLFF; CDR3nt: TGCGCCAGCAGCCAAGGGGGACAGGCAGGGGGTAATGAAAAACTGTTTTTT
v_gene: TRBV9; d_gene: NA; j_gene: TRBJ1-4; abundance: NA; CDR3aa: CASSPRSFEVGEKLFF; CDR3nt: TGTGCCAGCAGCCCAAGGTCGTTTGAAGTCGGTGAAAAACTGTTTTTT
v_gene: TRBV9; d_gene: NA; j_gene: TRBJ1-2; abundance: once; CDR3aa: CASSVGGNYGYTF; CDR3nt: TGTGCCAGCAGCGTAGGGGGGAACTATGGCTACACCTTC
v_gene: TRBV6-4; d_gene: NA; j_gene: TRBJ2-7; abundance: NA; CDR3aa: CASRVQAYEQYF; CDR3nt: TGTGCCAGCAGGGTACAGGCGTACGAGCAGTACTTC
v_gene: TRBV7-3; d_gene: TRBD1; j_gene: TRBJ1-6; abundance: NA; CDR3aa: CASSRWGSQGTGSPLHF; CDR3nt: TGTGCCAGCAGCCGTTGGGGGTCCCAGGGGACAGGTTCACCCCTCCACTTT
v_gene: TRBV14; d_gene: NA; j_gene: TRBJ1-6; abundance: NA; CDR3aa: CASSRVARGALHF; CDR3nt: TGTGCCAGCAGCCGAGTGGCCCGTGGGGCCCTCCACTTT
v_gene: TRBV27; d_gene: NA; j_gene: TRBJ2-1; abundance: once; CDR3aa: CASSFSRFSYNEQFF; CDR3nt: TGTGCCAGCAGTTTCAGCCGCTTCAGCTACAATGAGCAGTTCTTC
v_gene: TRBV7-9; d_gene: TRBD2; j_gene: TRBJ2-7; abundance: NA; CDR3aa: CASSLAISGPSYEQYF; CDR3nt: TGTGCCAGCAGCTTAGCTATTAGCGGGCCTTCCTACGAGCAGTACTTC
v_gene: TRBV11-2; d_gene: NA; j_gene: TRBJ1-2; abundance: NA; CDR3aa: CASSYGGEGYTF; CDR3nt: TGTGCCAGCAGCTACGGAGGAGAAGGCTACACCTTC
v_gene: TRBV3-1/TRBV3-2; d_gene: NA; j_gene: TRBJ2-3; abundance: once; CDR3aa: CASSPTRADTQYF; CDR3nt: TGTGCCAGCAGCCCTACCAGGGCAGATACGCAGTATTTT
v_gene: TRBV5-6; d_gene: NA; j_gene: TRBJ1-1; abundance: NA; CDR3aa: CASSLLSGPKEAFF; CDR3nt: TGTGCCAGCAGCCTCCTATCGGGGCCCAAAGAAGCTTTCTTT
v_gene: TRBV6-5; d_gene: NA; j_gene: TRBJ1-2; abundance: few; CDR3aa: CASSYFGQSNYGYTF; CDR3nt: TGTGCCAGCAGTTACTTCGGACAGTCTAACTATGGCTACACCTTC
v_gene: TRBV7-9; d_gene: NA; j_gene: TRBJ2-1; abundance: NA; CDR3aa: CATPASGGSSYNEQFF; CDR3nt: TGTGCCACCCCAGCGTCAGGGGGGTCCTCCTACAATGAGCAGTTCTTC
v_gene: TRBV10-3; d_gene: NA; j_gene: TRBJ1-1; abundance: NA; CDR3aa: CAIRERDGDTEAFF; CDR3nt: TGTGCCATCAGGGAGCGGGACGGAGACACTGAAGCTTTCTTT
v_gene: TRBV27; d_gene: NA; j_gene: TRBJ1-6; abundance: NA; CDR3aa: CASSLGPQGPLHF; CDR3nt: TGTGCCAGCAGTCTTGGGCCCCAAGGACCCCTCCACTTT
v_gene: TRBV5-4; d_gene: TRBD1; j_gene: TRBJ1-2; abundance: once; CDR3aa: CASSGQEGDYGYTF; CDR3nt: TGTGCCAGCAGCGGACAGGAGGGAGACTATGGCTACACCTTC
v_gene: TRBV5-6; d_gene: TRBD1; j_gene: TRBJ2-7; abundance: NA; CDR3aa: CASSRTGTGSLYEQYF; CDR3nt: TGTGCCAGCAGCCGCACCGGGACAGGGTCCCTCTACGAGCAGTACTTC
v_gene: TRBV7-2; d_gene: TRBD1; j_gene: TRBJ2-2; abundance: NA; CDR3aa: CASSSYTGTVNTGELFF; CDR3nt: TGTGCCAGCAGTTCCTACACCGGGACAGTGAACACCGGGGAGCTGTTTTTT
v_gene: TRBV4-1; d_gene: NA; j_gene: TRBJ2-1; abundance: once; CDR3aa: CASSQDPAGTTYNEQFF; CDR3nt: TGCGCCAGCAGCCAAGATCCAGCGGGGACAACCTACAATGAGCAGTTCTTC
v_gene: TRBV2; d_gene: TRBD2; j_gene: TRBJ2-5; abundance: few; CDR3aa: CASRERGTQYF; CDR3nt: TGTGCCAGCAGGGAGCGGGGGACCCAGTACTTC
v_gene: TRBV27; d_gene: TRBD2; j_gene: TRBJ2-7; abundance: NA; CDR3aa: CASSAASGGVGEQYF; CDR3nt: TGTGCCAGCAGTGCCGCTAGCGGGGGGGTTGGCGAGCAGTACTTC
v_gene: TRBV19; d_gene: NA; j_gene: TRBJ1-4; abundance: NA; CDR3aa: CASSIDPDGEKLFF; CDR3nt: TGTGCCAGTAGTATAGATCCGGATGGGGAAAAACTGTTTTTT
v_gene: TRBV28; d_gene: TRBD1; j_gene: TRBJ1-1; abundance: NA; CDR3aa: CASSPSTGVETEAFF; CDR3nt: TGTGCCAGCAGTCCCTCTACAGGGGTCGAGACTGAAGCTTTCTTT
v_gene: TRBV19; d_gene: NA; j_gene: TRBJ2-5; abundance: NA; CDR3aa: CASSIGKKETQYF; CDR3nt: TGTGCCAGTAGTATCGGGAAAAAAGAGACCCAGTACTTC
v_gene: TRBV2; d_gene: TRBD2; j_gene: TRBJ2-7; abundance: NA; CDR3aa: CASSDRGDYEQYF; CDR3nt: TGTGCCAGCAGTGACCGGGGGGACTACGAGCAGTACTTC
v_gene: TRBV6-5; d_gene: NA; j_gene: TRBJ1-2; abundance: once; CDR3aa: CASCNGPASGYTF; CDR3nt: TGTGCCAGCTGTAATGGCCCGGCAAGTGGCTACACCTTC
v_gene: TRBV19; d_gene: NA; j_gene: TRBJ2-3; abundance: NA; CDR3aa: CASSLWGRGTDTQYF; CDR3nt: TGTGCCAGTAGTTTATGGGGCAGGGGCACAGATACGCAGTATTTT
v_gene: TRBV4-2; d_gene: NA; j_gene: TRBJ1-2; abundance: NA; CDR3aa: CASSQSWGGGPNYGYTF; CDR3nt: TGTGCCAGCAGCCAATCGTGGGGCGGGGGGCCCAACTATGGCTACACCTTC
v_gene: TRBV1; d_gene: NA; j_gene: TRBJ1-3; abundance: NA; CDR3aa: CTSSRRGGNTIYF; CDR3nt: TGCACCAGCAGTCGAAGGGGGGGAAACACCATATATTTT
v_gene: TRBV3-1/TRBV3-2; d_gene: NA; j_gene: TRBJ1-1; abundance: once; CDR3aa: CASSQAGGNTEAFF; CDR3nt: TGTGCCAGCAGCCAAGCCGGGGGGAACACTGAAGCTTTCTTT